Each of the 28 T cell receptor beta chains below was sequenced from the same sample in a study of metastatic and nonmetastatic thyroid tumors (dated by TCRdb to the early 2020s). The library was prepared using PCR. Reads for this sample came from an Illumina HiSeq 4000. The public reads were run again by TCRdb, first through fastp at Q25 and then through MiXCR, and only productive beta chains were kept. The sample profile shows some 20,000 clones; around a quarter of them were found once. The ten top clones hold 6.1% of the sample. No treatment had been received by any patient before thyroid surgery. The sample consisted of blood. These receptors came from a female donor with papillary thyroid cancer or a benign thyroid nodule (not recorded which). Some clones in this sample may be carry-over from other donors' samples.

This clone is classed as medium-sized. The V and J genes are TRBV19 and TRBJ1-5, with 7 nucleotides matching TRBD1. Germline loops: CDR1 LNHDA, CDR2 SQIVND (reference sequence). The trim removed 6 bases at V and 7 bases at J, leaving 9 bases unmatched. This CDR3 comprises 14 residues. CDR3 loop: CASSLDRVNQPQHF. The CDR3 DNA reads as TGTGCCAGTAGCTTAGACAGGGTAAACCAGCCCCAGCATTTT.

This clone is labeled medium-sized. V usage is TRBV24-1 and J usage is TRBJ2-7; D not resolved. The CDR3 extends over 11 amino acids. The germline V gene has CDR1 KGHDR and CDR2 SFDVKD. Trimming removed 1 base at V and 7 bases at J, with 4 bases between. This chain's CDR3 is CATSDLEEQYF. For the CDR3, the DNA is TGTGCCACCAGTGATTTAGAAGAGCAGTACTTC.

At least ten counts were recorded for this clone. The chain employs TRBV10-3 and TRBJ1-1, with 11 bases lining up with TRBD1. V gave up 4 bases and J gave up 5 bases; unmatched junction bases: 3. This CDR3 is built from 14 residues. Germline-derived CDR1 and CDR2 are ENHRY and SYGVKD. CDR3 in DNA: TGTGCCATCAGTGCCGGGACAGGGGGGACTGAAGCTTTCTTT. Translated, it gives CAISAGTGGTEAFF.

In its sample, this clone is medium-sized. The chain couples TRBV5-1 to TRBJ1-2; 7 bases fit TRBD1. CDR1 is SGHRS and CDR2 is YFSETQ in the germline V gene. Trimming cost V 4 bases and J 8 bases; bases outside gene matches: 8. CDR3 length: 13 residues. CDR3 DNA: TGCGCCAGCAGCCTGACAGGGTCGGAAGGCTACACCTTC. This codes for CASSLTGSEGYTF.

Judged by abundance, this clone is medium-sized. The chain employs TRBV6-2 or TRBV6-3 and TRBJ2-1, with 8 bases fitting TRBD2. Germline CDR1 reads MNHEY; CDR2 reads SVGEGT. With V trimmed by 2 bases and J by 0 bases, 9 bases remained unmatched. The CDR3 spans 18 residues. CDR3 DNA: TGTGCCAGCAGTTACCACTCGGTAGCGGGGACCTCCTACAATGAGCAGTTCTTC. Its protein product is CASSYHSVAGTSYNEQFF.

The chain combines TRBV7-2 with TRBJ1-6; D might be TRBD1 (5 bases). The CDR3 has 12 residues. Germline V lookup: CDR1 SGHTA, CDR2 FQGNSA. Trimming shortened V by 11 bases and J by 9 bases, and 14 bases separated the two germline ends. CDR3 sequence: CAWETEFSPLHF. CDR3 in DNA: TGTGCCTGGGAGACAGAGTTTTCACCCCTCCACTTT.

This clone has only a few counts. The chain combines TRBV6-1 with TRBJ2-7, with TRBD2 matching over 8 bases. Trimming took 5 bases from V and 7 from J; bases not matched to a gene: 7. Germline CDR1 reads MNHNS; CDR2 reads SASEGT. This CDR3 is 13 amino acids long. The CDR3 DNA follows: TGTGCCAGCAGTCCCGGGACTAGGGGTGAGCAGTACTTC. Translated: CASSPGTRGEQYF.

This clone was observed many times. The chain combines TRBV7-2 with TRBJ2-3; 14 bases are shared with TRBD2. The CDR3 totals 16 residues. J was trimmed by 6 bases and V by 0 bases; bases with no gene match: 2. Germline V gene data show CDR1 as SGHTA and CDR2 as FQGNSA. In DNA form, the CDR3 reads TGTGCCAGCAGCTTAGCGGGGACTAGCGGGAGTGATACGCAGTATTTT. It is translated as CASSLAGTSGSDTQYF.

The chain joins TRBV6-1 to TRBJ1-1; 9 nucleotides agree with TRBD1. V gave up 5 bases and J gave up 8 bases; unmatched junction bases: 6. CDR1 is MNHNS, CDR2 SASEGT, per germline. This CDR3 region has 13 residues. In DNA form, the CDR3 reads TGTGCCAGCAGTCGGTACAGGGGGCGGGAAGCTTTCTTT. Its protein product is CASSRYRGREAFF.

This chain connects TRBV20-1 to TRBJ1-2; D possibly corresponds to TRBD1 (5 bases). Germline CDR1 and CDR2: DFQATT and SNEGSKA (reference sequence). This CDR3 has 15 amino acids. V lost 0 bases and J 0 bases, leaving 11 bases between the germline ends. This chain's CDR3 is CSARDGRQPNYGYTF. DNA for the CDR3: TGCAGTGCTAGAGATGGGAGACAGCCTAACTATGGCTACACCTTC.

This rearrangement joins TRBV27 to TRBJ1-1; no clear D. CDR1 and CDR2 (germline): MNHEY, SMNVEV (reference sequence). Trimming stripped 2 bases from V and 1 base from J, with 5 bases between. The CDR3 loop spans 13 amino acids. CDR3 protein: CASSLMKNTEAFF. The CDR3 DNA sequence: TGTGCCAGCAGTTTAATGAAGAACACTGAAGCTTTCTTT.

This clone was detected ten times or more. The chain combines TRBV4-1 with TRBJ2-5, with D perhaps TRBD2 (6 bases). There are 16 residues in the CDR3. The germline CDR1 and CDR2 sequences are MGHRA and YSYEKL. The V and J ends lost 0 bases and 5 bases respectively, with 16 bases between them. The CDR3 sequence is CASSQDYPGVSETQYF. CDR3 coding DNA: TGCGCCAGCAGCCAAGATTATCCGGGAGTAAGTGAGACCCAGTACTTC.

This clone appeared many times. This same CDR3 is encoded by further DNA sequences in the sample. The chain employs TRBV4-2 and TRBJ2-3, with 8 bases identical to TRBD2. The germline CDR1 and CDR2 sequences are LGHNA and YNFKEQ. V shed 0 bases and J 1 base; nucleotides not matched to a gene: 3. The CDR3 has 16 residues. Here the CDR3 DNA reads TGTGCCAGCAGCCAAGATTTCGGGAGGGGCACAGATACGCAGTATTTT. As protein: CASSQDFGRGTDTQYF.

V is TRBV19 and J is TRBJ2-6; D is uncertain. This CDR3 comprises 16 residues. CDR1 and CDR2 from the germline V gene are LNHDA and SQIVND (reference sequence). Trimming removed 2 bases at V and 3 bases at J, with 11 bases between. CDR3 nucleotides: TGTGCCAGTAGTATAACCCTCAGGCGTGGGGCCAACGTCCTGACTTTC. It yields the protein CASSITLRRGANVLTF.

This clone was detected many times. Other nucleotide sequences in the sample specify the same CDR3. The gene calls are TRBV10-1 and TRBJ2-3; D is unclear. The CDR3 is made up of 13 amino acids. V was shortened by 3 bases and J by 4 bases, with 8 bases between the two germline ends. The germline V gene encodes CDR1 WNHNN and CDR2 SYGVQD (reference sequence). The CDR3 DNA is TGCGCCAGCAGTGATAGTTTCGCAGATACGCAGTATTTT. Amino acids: CASSDSFADTQYF.

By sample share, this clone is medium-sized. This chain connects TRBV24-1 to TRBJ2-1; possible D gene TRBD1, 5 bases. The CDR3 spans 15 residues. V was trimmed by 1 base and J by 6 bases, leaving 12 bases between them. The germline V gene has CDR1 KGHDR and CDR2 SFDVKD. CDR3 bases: TGTGCCACCAGTGATTTAGACAGCCCGTCCAATGAGCAGTTCTTC. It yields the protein CATSDLDSPSNEQFF.

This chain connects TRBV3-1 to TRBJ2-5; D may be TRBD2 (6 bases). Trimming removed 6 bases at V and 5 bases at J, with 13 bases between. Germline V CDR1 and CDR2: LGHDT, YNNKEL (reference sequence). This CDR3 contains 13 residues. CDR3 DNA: TGTGCCAGCAGTCGGGACTTTGGGGAGACCCAGTACTTC. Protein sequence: CASSRDFGETQYF.

CDR3 in DNA: TGTGCCAGCAGCATAAGAGGATCTGGAAACACCATATATTTT. It encodes CASSIRGSGNTIYF. This chain links TRBV11-2 with TRBJ1-3, with D hard to call. The V gene lost 5 bases and the J gene lost 1 base, with 9 bases spanning the gap. Germline V gives CDR1 SGHAT, CDR2 FQNNGV. CDR3 length: 14 amino acids.

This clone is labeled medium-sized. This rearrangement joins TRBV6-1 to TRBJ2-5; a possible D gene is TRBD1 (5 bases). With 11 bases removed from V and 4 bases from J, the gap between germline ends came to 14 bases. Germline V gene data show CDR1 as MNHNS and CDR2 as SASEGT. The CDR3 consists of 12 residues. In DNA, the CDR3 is TGTGCCCTTCAGGGTTTCATAGAGACCCAGTACTTC. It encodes CALQGFIETQYF.

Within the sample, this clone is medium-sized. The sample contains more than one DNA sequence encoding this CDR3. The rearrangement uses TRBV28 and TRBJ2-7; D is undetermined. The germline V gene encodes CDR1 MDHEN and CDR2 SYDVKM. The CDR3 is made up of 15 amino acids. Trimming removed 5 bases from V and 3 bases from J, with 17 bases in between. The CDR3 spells CASSPPRNDIYEQYF. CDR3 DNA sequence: TGTGCCAGCAGTCCCCCCCGTAATGATATCTACGAGCAGTACTTC.

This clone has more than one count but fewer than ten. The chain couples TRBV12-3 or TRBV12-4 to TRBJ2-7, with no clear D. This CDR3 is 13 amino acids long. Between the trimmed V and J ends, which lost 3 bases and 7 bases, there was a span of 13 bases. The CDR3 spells CASSFSNRREQYF. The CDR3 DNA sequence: TGTGCCAGCAGTTTCTCCAACAGACGAGAGCAGTACTTC.

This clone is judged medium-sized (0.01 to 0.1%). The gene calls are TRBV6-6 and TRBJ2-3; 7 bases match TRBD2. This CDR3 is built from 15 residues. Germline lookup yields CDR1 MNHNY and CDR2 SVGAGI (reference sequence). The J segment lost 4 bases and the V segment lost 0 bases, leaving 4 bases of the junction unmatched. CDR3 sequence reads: CASSYSTSRPDTQYF. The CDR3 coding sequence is TGTGCCAGCAGTTACTCGACTAGCAGGCCAGATACGCAGTATTTT.

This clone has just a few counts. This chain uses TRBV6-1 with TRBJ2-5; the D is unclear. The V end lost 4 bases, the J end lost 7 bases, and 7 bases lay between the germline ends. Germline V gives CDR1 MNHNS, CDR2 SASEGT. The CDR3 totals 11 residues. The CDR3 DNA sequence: TGTGCCAGCAGTGGCCCAGGGACCCAGTACTTC. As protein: CASSGPGTQYF.

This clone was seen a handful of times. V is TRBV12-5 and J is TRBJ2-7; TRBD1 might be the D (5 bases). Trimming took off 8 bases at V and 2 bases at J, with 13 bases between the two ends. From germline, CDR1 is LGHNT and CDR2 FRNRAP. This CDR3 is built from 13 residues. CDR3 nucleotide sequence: TGTGCTAGTACAGAAACAGGTGCCTACGAGCAGTACTTC. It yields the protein CASTETGAYEQYF.

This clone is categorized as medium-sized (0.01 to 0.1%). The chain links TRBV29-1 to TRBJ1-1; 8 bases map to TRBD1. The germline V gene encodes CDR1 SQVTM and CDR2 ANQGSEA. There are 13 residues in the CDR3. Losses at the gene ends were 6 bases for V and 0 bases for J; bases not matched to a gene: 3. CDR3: CSVDRAMNTEAFF. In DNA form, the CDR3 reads TGCAGCGTGGACAGGGCCATGAACACTGAAGCTTTCTTT.

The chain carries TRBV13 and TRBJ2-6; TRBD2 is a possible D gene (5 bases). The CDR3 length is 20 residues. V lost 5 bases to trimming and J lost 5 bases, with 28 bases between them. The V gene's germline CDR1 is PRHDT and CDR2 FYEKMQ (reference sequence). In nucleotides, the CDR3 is TGTGCCAGCAGCCTCCTCTCCGGGGATTCGAGGCGGCGCTGGGCCAACGTCCTGACTTTC. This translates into CASSLLSGDSRRRWANVLTF.

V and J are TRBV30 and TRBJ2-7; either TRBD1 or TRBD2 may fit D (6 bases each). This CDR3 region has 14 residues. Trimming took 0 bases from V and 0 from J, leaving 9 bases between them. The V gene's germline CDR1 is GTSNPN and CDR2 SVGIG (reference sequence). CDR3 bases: TGTGCCTGGAGTGTAGGGGGGAGCTCCTACGAGCAGTACTTC. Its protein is CAWSVGGSSYEQYF. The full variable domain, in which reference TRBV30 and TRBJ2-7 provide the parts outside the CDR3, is SQTIHQWPATLVQPVGSPLSLECTVEGTSNPNLYWYRQAAGRGLQLLFYSVGIGQISSEVPQNLSASRPQDRQFILSSKKLLLSDSGFYLCAWSVGGSSYEQYFGPGTRLTVT.

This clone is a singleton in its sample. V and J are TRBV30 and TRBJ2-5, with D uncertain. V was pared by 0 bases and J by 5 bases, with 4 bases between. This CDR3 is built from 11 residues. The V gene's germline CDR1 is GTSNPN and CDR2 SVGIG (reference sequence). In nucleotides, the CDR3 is TGTGCCTGGAGTGTAGAGGAGACCCAGTACTTC. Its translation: CAWSVEETQYF.